One and the same sample provided the 22 T cell receptor beta chains below, sequenced in a study of shared clonotypes between healthy human individuals (TCRdb year 2020). Library generation was performed with the immunoSEQ multiplex PCR assay. TCRdb took over this immuneACCESS table, retaining in-frame rearrangements with V and J assigned. Such tables are incomplete; in checked studies, under half of the missing clones stem from an unresolved V gene, and the remainder is unexplained. The sample table holds about 2,200,000 clones, of which about 93% were seen once. About 1.5% of the sample belongs to the ten largest clones. CD8 naive samples were CD45RO-negative cells positively selected for CCR7, giving a CD45RA+CCR7+ population that excluded TemRA cells. Sequencing was done on a sample of naive CD8+ T cells from PBMCs. The cell subset or site label, as the study defines it: CD45RA+CCR7+. The receptors here all came from a man aged 18 to 30 in good health. Some clones in this sample may be carry-over from other donors' samples.

This clone was recorded once. The chain uses TRBV4-2 and TRBJ2-5; D call uncertain. Germline values: CDR1 LGHNA, CDR2 YNFKEQ. The CDR3 has 14 amino acids. The ends were cut back, 4 bases at V and 4 bases at J, with 13 bases in the middle. For the CDR3, the DNA is TGTGCCAGCAGCCCCTTGGACCTCCCAGAGACCCAGTACTTC. It encodes CASSPLDLPETQYF.

This clone was observed once. The chain joins TRBV7-9 to TRBJ2-7; 7 bases map to TRBD2. CDR3 size: 17 residues. V shed 5 bases and J 3 bases; nucleotides not matched to a gene: 16. Per germline, CDR1 SEHNR and CDR2 FQNEAQ (reference sequence). For the CDR3, the DNA is TGTGCCAGCAGCCGTGGTGGCTTTACGGGAGGTTACTACGAGCAGTACTTC. Protein sequence: CASSRGGFTGGYYEQYF.

The chain uses TRBV7-9 and TRBJ1-2; D not resolved. Trimming took off 2 bases at V and 0 bases at J, with 13 bases between the two ends. This CDR3 spans 16 amino acids. CDR1 and CDR2 from the germline V gene are SEHNR and FQNEAQ (reference sequence). CDR3 sequence reads: CASSLNLYPSNYGYTF. CDR3 in DNA: TGTGCCAGCAGCTTAAATCTCTACCCTTCTAACTATGGCTACACCTTC. Full variable domain (rest looked up from reference TRBV7-9 and TRBJ1-2): DTGVSQNPRHKITKRGQNVTFRCDPISEHNRLYWYRQTLGQGPEFLTYFQNEAQLEKSRLLSDRFSAERPKGSFSTLEIQRTEQGDSAMYLCASSLNLYPSNYGYTFGSGTRLTVV.

This chain uses TRBV28 with TRBJ1-2; 8 nucleotides line up with TRBD1. Per germline, CDR1 MDHEN and CDR2 SYDVKM. This CDR3 spans 14 amino acids. J was trimmed by 3 bases and V by 6 bases; bases with no gene match: 6. The CDR3 coding sequence is TGTGCCAGCAGGGACAGGGTTGGGGACTATGGCTACACCTTC. It encodes CASRDRVGDYGYTF.

Points on this clone: Other DNA sequences from this sample encode an identical CDR3 as well. This sequence joins TRBV27 and TRBJ2-7; 8 bases align to TRBD1. This CDR3 contains 14 residues. With 3 bases clipped from V and 0 bases from J, the junction kept 1 base outside the gene matches. From germline, CDR1 is MNHEY and CDR2 SMNVEV (reference sequence). In DNA, the CDR3 is TGTGCCAGCAGTTTCAGGGGGCCCTCCTACGAGCAGTACTTC. Protein: CASSFRGPSYEQYF.

The chain employs TRBV7-8 and TRBJ2-2; D is uncertain. Deletions cut 5 bases from V and 5 bases from J, with 12 bases between. The CDR3 is 14 residues long. Germline lookup yields CDR1 SGHVS and CDR2 FQNEAQ. The CDR3 DNA sequence: TGTGCCAGCAGCCCCTTAGCTGGAACCGGGGAGCTGTTTTTT. Encoded protein: CASSPLAGTGELFF.

V and J are TRBV9 and TRBJ2-2, with TRBD2 matching 8 bases. Looked up from germline, CDR1 is SGDLS and CDR2 is YYNGEE. The CDR3 sequence is 17 residues long. The V gene end was trimmed by 4 bases and the J gene end by 4 bases; junction bases not matched to a gene: 12. This chain's CDR3 is CASSIPRSGSGTGELFF. In nucleotides, the CDR3 is TGTGCCAGCAGCATTCCGCGCAGCGGGAGCGGCACCGGGGAGCTGTTTTTT.

This clone turned up a few times. This CDR3 is also generated by other DNA sequences in the sample. The V gene is TRBV28, the J gene TRBJ1-1; tentative D call: TRBD1 (6 bases). The length of the CDR3 is 14 residues. V shed 2 bases and J shed 1 base, with 8 bases lying between them. From germline, CDR1 is MDHEN and CDR2 SYDVKM. The CDR3 bases are TGTGCCAGCAGTTTACGGGGGCCGAACACTGAAGCTTTCTTT. Its protein is CASSLRGPNTEAFF. Supplemented by reference TRBV28 and TRBJ1-1, the full variable domain reads DVKVTQSSRYLVKRTGEKVFLECVQDMDHENMFWYRQDPGLGLRLIYFSYDVKMKEKGDIPEGYSVSREKKERFSLILESASTNQTSMYLCASSLRGPNTEAFFGQGTRLTVV.

The chain links TRBV27 to TRBJ2-1; 10 nucleotides match TRBD1. V lost 4 bases, J lost 6 bases, and 6 bases stayed unmatched. CDR1 and CDR2 from the germline V gene are MNHEY and SMNVEV (reference sequence). The CDR3 length is 15 residues. The CDR3, as DNA: TGTGCCAGCAGTTCCGGGACAGGGGCTCCCAATGAGCAGTTCTTC. Protein product: CASSSGTGAPNEQFF.

This rearrangement joins TRBV27 to TRBJ1-4, with 8 positions matching TRBD1. V trimming: 4 bases; J trimming: 7 bases; junction bases outside the gene matches: 5. Germline V gives CDR1 MNHEY, CDR2 SMNVEV (reference sequence). The CDR3 length is 14 residues. CDR3 nucleotides: TGTGCCAGCAGTTCCAGGGGGCGCGTTGAAAAACTGTTTTTT. Amino acids: CASSSRGRVEKLFF. The entire variable domain, with the rest obtained from reference TRBV27 and TRBJ1-4, is as follows: EAQVTQNPRYLITVTGKKLTVTCSQNMNHEYMSWYRQDPGLGLRQIYYSMNVEVTDKGDVPEGYKVSRKEKRNFPLILESPSPNQTSLYFCASSSRGRVEKLFFGSGTQLSVL.

This clone has only one observation. The chain uses TRBV9 and TRBJ1-2; D gene uncertain. The CDR3 runs 16 residues. Germline-derived CDR1 and CDR2 are SGDLS and YYNGEE. V was cut by 0 bases and J by 4 bases, with 16 bases left in between. CDR3 loop: CASSVESSWAVYGYTF. DNA for the CDR3: TGTGCCAGCAGCGTAGAGAGTTCGTGGGCGGTCTATGGCTACACCTTC.

The chain joins TRBV5-3 to TRBJ2-6, with D possibly TRBD1 on 6 matching bases. TRBV5-3 is marked as an open reading frame, function uncertain. The V end was cut by 1 base, the J end by 0 bases, with 8 bases between. The length of the CDR3 is 16 residues. DNA of the CDR3: TGTGCCAGAAGCTTGACACAGGGCTCTGGGGCCAACGTCCTGACTTTC. Translated, it gives CARSLTQGSGANVLTF.

This clone was observed a single time. The chain couples TRBV15 to TRBJ1-2; D call uncertain. V was clipped by 0 bases and J by 5 bases, with 16 bases between them. The CDR3 runs 16 residues. Germline-derived CDR1 and CDR2 are LNHNV and YYDKDF (reference sequence). CDR3 bases: TGTGCCACCAGCAGAGATGCGGCGGTTGGCGTTTATGGCTACACCTTC. Its translation: CATSRDAAVGVYGYTF.

In regard to this clone: At the DNA level, this CDR3 is encoded by other sequences in the same sample as well. This chain's CDR3 is CASSIGSNEQFF. CDR3 DNA: TGTGCCAGTAGTATTGGTAGCAATGAGCAGTTCTTC. The chain recombines TRBV19 with TRBJ2-1, with D hard to call. V was pared by 3 bases and J by 6 bases, with 6 bases between. The V gene's germline CDR1 is LNHDA and CDR2 SQIVND (reference sequence). The CDR3 is 12 residues long.

This chain uses TRBV7-9 with TRBJ2-3; 9 bases map to TRBD2. Germline assignment: CDR1 SEHNR and CDR2 FQNEAQ (reference sequence). V shed 0 bases, J shed 5 bases, and the junction held 6 bases outside the gene matches. This CDR3 has 16 residues. CDR3 in amino acids: CASSLALAGSIDTQYF. CDR3 nucleotide sequence: TGTGCCAGCAGCTTAGCGCTAGCGGGAAGTATAGATACGCAGTATTTT. The variable domain in full, with the rest retrieved from reference TRBV7-9 and TRBJ2-3, is DTGVSQNPRHKITKRGQNVTFRCDPISEHNRLYWYRQTLGQGPEFLTYFQNEAQLEKSRLLSDRFSAERPKGSFSTLEIQRTEQGDSAMYLCASSLALAGSIDTQYFGPGTRLTVL.

The chain joins TRBV9 to TRBJ2-1; 13 bases match TRBD2. The CDR3 totals 17 residues. Trimming at V came to 4 bases and at J to 2 bases, leaving 6 bases not matched to a gene. Germline assignment: CDR1 SGDLS and CDR2 YYNGEE. The CDR3 DNA sequence: TGTGCCAGCAGCCGGACTAGCGGGAGCTGGGCCTACAATGAGCAGTTCTTC. Amino acids: CASSRTSGSWAYNEQFF.

This clone was picked up a small number of times. J is TRBJ1-2 and V is TRBV7-9; D may be TRBD1 (5 bases). The CDR3 length is 13 residues. Trimming left V 1 base short and J 7 bases short, with 10 bases between. CDR1 is SEHNR and CDR2 is FQNEAQ in the germline V gene (reference sequence). In DNA form, the CDR3 reads TGTGCCAGCAGCTTAGGGGGCAACGGTGGCTACACCTTC. This encodes CASSLGGNGGYTF.

The chain carries TRBV5-1 and TRBJ2-7; tentative D call: TRBD1 (6 bases). The V end lost 4 bases, the J end lost 4 bases, and 15 bases lay between the germline ends. This CDR3 spans 14 amino acids. Germline values: CDR1 SGHRS, CDR2 YFSETQ. CDR3 coding DNA: TGCGCCAGCAGCGAAACAGGGCGAGAATACGAGCAGTACTTC. This encodes CASSETGREYEQYF.

The chain uses TRBV7-9 and TRBJ1-2, with a weak D call TRBD1 (5 bases). The CDR3 has 14 residues. Germline V CDR1 and CDR2: SEHNR, FQNEAQ (reference sequence). V shed 1 base and J shed 6 bases, with 12 bases lying between them. As DNA, the CDR3 is TGTGCCAGCAGCTTAGGGGGGTGGAGCGATGGCTACACCTTC. It encodes CASSLGGWSDGYTF.

The chain recombines TRBV7-8 with TRBJ2-3, with 9 nucleotides matching TRBD1. V was clipped by 5 bases and J by 7 bases; unmatched bases: 13. This CDR3 region has 16 residues. Germline V gene lookup returns CDR1 SGHVS and CDR2 FQNEAQ. The CDR3 bases are TGTGCCAGCAGCCCCAGGGACAGGGCGAGGATCCATACGCAGTATTTT. It codes for CASSPRDRARIHTQYF.

The rearrangement joins TRBV4-2 to TRBJ2-4; D possibly matches TRBD1 or TRBD2 (5 bases each). CDR1 is LGHNA, CDR2 YNFKEQ, per germline. The CDR3 consists of 18 residues. Trimming left V 0 bases short and J 7 bases short, with 22 bases between. The CDR3, as DNA: TGTGCCAGCAGCCAAGATGCCCCCTGGGGCGAAGGGGAGAACATTCAGTACTTC. Residues: CASSQDAPWGEGENIQYF.

The chain carries TRBV27 and TRBJ1-1; D not certain. Trimming left V 3 bases short and J 1 base short, with 9 bases between. The CDR3 covers 14 residues. Germline values: CDR1 MNHEY, CDR2 SMNVEV (reference sequence). The CDR3: CASSFEGANTEAFF. The CDR3 bases are TGTGCCAGCAGTTTCGAGGGCGCGAACACTGAAGCTTTCTTT.